One and the same sample provided the 5 T cell receptor beta chains below, sequenced in a study of cytomegalovirus exposure and HLA in healthy donors. Primers included in the PCR were 60 Vbeta and 13 Jbeta primers. The data were produced by immunoSEQ multiplex PCR, yet TCRdb's version contains in-frame clones alone and is incomplete. The sample contains 150,000 or so clones, 70% to 90% of which appear only once. Sequenced sample: PBMCs. These receptors all come from a woman aged 18-29 years in good health and CMV-seronegative.

The chain carries TRBV5-1 and TRBJ2-2, with a weak D call TRBD1 (5 bases). Germline lookup yields CDR1 SGHRS and CDR2 YFSETQ. The germline V and J ends were trimmed by 7 bases and 7 bases, with 11 bases remaining between them. There are 12 residues in the CDR3. CDR3 in amino acids: CASGQGSGELFF. DNA for the CDR3: TGCGCCAGCGGCCAGGGCAGCGGGGAGCTGTTTTTT.

The chain employs TRBV12-5 and TRBJ1-1; tentatively, D is TRBD1 (5 bases). The CDR3 sequence is 13 residues long. V was cut by 2 bases and J by 5 bases, with 9 bases left in between. Germline CDR1 and CDR2: LGHNT and FRNRAP. For the CDR3, the DNA is TGTGCTAGTGGTTTGTTGGCAGGGACTGAAGCTTTCTTT. Protein product: CASGLLAGTEAFF.

The V and J genes are TRBV21-1 and TRBJ2-7; the D segment call TRBD1 is taken from the table without a DNA check. TRBV21-1 is a recognized pseudogene. CDR3 length: 15 amino acids. CDR3 residues: CASPPGGTGTYEQYF. The DNA of the CDR3 is TGTGCCAGCCCGCCGGGCGGGACAGGGACCTACGAGCAGTACTTC.

The chain uses TRBV5-1 and TRBJ1-6; D is unclear. V was clipped by 0 bases and J by 11 bases, with 15 bases between them. This CDR3 has 15 residues. The germline V gene has CDR1 SGHRS and CDR2 YFSETQ. The CDR3 region is CASSLANRGPTPLHF. CDR3 DNA sequence: TGCGCCAGCAGCTTGGCCAATCGGGGTCCGACACCCCTCCACTTT. Variable domain in full (rest from reference TRBV5-1 and TRBJ1-6): KAGVTQTPRYLIKTRGQQVTLSCSPISGHRSVSWYQQTPGQGLQFLFEYFSETQRNKGNFPGRFSGRQFSNSRSEMNVSTLELGDSALYLCASSLANRGPTPLHFGNGTRLTVT.

The chain uses TRBV4-3 and TRBJ2-5, with D uncertain. This CDR3 has 15 residues. V was clipped by 1 base and J by 2 bases, with 11 bases between them. CDR1 and CDR2 from the germline V gene are LGHNA and YSLEER. The CDR3 is CASSQGPRKQETQYF. DNA of the CDR3: TGCGCCAGCAGCCAAGGTCCGAGGAAGCAAGAGACCCAGTACTTC.